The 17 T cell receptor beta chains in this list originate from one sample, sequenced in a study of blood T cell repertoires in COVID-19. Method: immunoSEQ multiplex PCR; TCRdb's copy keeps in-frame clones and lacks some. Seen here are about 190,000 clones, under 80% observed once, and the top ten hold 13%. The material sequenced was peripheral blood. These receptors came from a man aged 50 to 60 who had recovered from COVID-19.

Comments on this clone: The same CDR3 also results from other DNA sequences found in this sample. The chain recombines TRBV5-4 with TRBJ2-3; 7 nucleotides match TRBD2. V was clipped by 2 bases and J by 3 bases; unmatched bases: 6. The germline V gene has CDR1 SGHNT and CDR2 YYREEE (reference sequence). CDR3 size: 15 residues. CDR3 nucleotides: TGTGCCAGCAGCTTAGCCCTAGCGGTGACAGATACGCAGTATTTT. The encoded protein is CASSLALAVTDTQYF.

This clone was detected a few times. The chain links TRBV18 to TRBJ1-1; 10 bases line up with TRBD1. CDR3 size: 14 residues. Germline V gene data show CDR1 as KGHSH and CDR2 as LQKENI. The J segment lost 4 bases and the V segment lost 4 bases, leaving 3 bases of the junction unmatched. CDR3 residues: CASSQGQGFTEAFF. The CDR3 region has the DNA TGTGCCAGCTCACAGGGACAGGGGTTCACTGAAGCTTTCTTT. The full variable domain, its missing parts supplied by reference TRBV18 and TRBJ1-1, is NAGVMQNPRHLVRRRGQEARLRCSPMKGHSHVYWYRQLPEEGLKFMVYLQKENIIDESGMPKERFSAEFPKEGPSILRIQQVVRGDSAAYFCASSQGQGFTEAFFGQGTRLTVV.

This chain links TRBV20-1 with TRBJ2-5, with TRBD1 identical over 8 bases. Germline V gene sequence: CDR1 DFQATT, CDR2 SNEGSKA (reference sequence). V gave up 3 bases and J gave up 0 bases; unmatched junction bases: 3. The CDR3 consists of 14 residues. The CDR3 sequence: CSASDRGYQETQYF. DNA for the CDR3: TGCAGTGCTAGTGACAGGGGCTACCAAGAGACCCAGTACTTC.

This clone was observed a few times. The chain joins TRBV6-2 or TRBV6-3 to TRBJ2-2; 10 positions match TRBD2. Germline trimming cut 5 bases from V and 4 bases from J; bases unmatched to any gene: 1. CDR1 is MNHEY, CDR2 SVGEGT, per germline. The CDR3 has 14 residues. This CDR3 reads CASSSGRATGELFF. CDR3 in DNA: TGTGCCAGCAGTAGCGGGAGGGCCACCGGGGAGCTGTTTTTT.

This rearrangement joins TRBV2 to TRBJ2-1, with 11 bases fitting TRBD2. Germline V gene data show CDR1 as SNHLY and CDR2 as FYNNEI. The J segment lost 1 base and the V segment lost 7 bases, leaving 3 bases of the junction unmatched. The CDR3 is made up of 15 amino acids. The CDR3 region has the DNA TGTGCCAGCATCCCTAGCGGGGGGTCCTACAATGAGCAGTTCTTC. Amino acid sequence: CASIPSGGSYNEQFF.

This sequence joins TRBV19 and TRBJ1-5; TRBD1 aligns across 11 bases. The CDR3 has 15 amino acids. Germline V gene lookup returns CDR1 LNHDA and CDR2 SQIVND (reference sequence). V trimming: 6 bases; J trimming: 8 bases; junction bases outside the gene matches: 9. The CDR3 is CASRPGTGGVEPQHF. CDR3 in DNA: TGTGCCAGTAGACCAGGGACAGGGGGTGTGGAGCCCCAGCATTTT.

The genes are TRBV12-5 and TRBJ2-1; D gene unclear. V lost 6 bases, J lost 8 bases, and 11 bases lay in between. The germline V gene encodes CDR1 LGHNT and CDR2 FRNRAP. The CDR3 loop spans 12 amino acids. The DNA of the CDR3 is TGTGCTAGTGGCCCTAGACCCCATGAGCAGTTCTTC. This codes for CASGPRPHEQFF. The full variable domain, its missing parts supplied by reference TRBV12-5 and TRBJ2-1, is DARVTQTPRHKVTEMGQEVTMRCQPILGHNTVFWYRQTMMQGLELLAYFRNRAPLDDSGMPKDRFSAEMPDATLATLKIQPSEPRDSAVYFCASGPRPHEQFFGPGTRLTVL.

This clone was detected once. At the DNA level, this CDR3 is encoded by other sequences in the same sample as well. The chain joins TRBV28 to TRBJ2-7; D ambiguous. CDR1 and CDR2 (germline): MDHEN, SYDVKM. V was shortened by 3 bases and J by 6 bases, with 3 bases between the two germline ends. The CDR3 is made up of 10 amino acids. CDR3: CASSFREQYF. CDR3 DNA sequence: TGTGCCAGCAGTTTCCGCGAGCAGTACTTC. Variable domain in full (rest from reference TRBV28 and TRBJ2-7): DVKVTQSSRYLVKRTGEKVFLECVQDMDHENMFWYRQDPGLGLRLIYFSYDVKMKEKGDIPEGYSVSREKKERFSLILESASTNQTSMYLCASSFREQYFGPGTRLTVT.

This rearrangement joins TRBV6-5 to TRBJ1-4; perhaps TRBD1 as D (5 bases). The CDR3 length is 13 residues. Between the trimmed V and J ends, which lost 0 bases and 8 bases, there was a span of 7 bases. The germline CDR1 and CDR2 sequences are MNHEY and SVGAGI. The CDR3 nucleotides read TGTGCCAGCAGTTACTCCGGGGGGGAAAAACTGTTTTTT. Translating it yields CASSYSGGEKLFF.

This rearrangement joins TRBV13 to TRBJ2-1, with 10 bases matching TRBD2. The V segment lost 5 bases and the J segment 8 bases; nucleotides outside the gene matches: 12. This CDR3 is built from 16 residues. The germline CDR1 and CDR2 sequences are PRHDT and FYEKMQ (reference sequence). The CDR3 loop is CASSPSGRPLMDEQFF. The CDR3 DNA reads TGTGCCAGCAGCCCTAGCGGGAGACCCCTTATGGATGAGCAGTTCTTC.

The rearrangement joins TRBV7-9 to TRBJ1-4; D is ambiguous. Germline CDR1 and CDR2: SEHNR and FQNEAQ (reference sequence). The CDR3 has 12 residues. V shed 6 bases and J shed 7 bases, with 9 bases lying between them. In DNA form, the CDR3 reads TGTGCCAGCAGATCGGCGGGTGAAAAACTGTTTTTT. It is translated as CASRSAGEKLFF.

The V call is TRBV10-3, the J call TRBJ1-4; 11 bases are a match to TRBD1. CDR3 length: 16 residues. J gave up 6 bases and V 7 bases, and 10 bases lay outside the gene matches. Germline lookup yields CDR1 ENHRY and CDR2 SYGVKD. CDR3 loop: CAIKNDPGQGDEKLFF. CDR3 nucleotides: TGTGCCATCAAAAACGATCCGGGACAGGGGGATGAAAAACTGTTTTTT.

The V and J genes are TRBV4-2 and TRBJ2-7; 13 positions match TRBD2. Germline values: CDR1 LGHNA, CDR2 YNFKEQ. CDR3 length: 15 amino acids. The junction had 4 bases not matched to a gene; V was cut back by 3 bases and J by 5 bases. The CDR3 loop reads CASSHWTSGSDEQYF. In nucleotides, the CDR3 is TGTGCCAGCAGCCACTGGACTAGCGGGAGTGACGAGCAGTACTTC.

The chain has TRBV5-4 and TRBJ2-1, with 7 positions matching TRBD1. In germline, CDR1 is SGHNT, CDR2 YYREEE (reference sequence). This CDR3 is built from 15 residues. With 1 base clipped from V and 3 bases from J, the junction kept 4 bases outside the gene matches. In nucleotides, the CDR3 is TGTGCCAGCAGCTTGTTAGGGGGCATCTACAATGAGCAGTTCTTC. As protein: CASSLLGGIYNEQFF.

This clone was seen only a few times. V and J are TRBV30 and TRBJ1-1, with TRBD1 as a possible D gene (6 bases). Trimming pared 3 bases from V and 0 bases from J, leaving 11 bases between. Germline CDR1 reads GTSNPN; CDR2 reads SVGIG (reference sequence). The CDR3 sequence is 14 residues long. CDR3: CAWRATGLNTEAFF. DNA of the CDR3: TGTGCCTGGAGAGCAACAGGGCTGAACACTGAAGCTTTCTTT.

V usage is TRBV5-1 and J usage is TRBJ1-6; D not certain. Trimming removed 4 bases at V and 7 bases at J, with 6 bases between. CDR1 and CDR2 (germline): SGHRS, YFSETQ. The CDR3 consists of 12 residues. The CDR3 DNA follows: TGCGCCAGCAGCCTCCAGAATTCACCCCTCCACTTT. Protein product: CASSLQNSPLHF.

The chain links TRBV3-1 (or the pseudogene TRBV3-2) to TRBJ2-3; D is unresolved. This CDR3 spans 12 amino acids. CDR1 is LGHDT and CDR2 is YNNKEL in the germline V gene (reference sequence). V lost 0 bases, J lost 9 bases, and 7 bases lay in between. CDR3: CASSQDGVTQYF. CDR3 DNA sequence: TGTGCCAGCAGCCAAGACGGAGTAACGCAGTATTTT.